Shown below are 9 T cell receptor beta chains from a single sample sequenced in a study of CD8 T cells in Susac syndrome. The RNA input was roughly 0.45 to 1 ug, and it was reverse transcribed with random hexamers. TCRdb independently ran MiXCR on the immunoSEQ multiplex PCR reads; one entry per CDR3 protein. There are about 300,000 distinct CDR3 sequences in the sample; about 91% occur only once, and around 0.07% lies in the top ten. Source material: CD4+ T cells from PBMCs. The receptors were sampled from a human donor with multiple sclerosis.

The chain is built from TRBV3-1 and TRBJ2-7; tentatively, D is TRBD2 (5 bases). Trimming shortened V by 0 bases and J by 2 bases, and 11 bases separated the two germline ends. CDR1 and CDR2 from the germline V gene are LGHDT and YNNKEL (reference sequence). This CDR3 contains 15 residues. The CDR3 reads CASSQDVTITYEQYF. CDR3 DNA sequence: TGTGCCAGCAGCCAAGATGTGACTATCACCTACGAGCAGTACTTC.

The CDR3 loop is CSAPQGPNTEAFF. In DNA form, the CDR3 reads TGCAGTGCCCCCCAGGGCCCGAACACTGAAGCTTTCTTT. J is TRBJ1-1 and V is TRBV20-1; tentatively, D is TRBD1 (5 bases). Germline values: CDR1 DFQATT, CDR2 SNEGSKA (reference sequence). This CDR3 spans 13 amino acids. V was shortened by 6 bases and J by 1 base, with 12 bases between the two germline ends.

The chain couples TRBV18 to TRBJ1-2; D gene ambiguous. Germline lookup yields CDR1 KGHSH and CDR2 LQKENI. Trimming pared 2 bases from V and 2 bases from J, leaving 9 bases between. The CDR3 length is 14 residues. This CDR3 reads CASSPNQANYGYTF. The CDR3 coding sequence is TGTGCCAGCTCACCAAATCAGGCCAACTATGGCTACACCTTC.

V and J are TRBV28 and TRBJ2-1; D is unclear. V lost 1 base to trimming and J lost 5 bases, with 15 bases between them. The CDR3 covers 16 residues. The germline V gene encodes CDR1 MDHEN and CDR2 SYDVKM. Here the CDR3 reads CASSLYAGPRNNEQFF. Written as DNA, the CDR3 is TGTGCCAGCAGTTTATACGCCGGTCCGAGGAACAATGAGCAGTTCTTC.

The chain is built from TRBV30 and TRBJ1-1; D call uncertain. The germline V gene has CDR1 GTSNPN and CDR2 SVGIG (reference sequence). Trimming took 0 bases from V and 1 from J, leaving 21 bases between them. This CDR3 is built from 18 residues. CDR3: CAWSVRRTDNDQNTEAFF. The CDR3 bases are TGTGCCTGGAGTGTACGGAGAACCGACAACGATCAGAACACTGAAGCTTTCTTT.

The genes are TRBV5-1 and TRBJ2-7; D might be TRBD2 (5 bases). This CDR3 spans 14 amino acids. The germline gives CDR1 SGHRS, CDR2 YFSETQ. V shed 4 bases and J shed 5 bases, with 16 bases lying between them. CDR3 sequence: CASSPQLGSDEQYF. The DNA for the CDR3 is TGCGCCAGCAGCCCGCAGCTAGGGAGCGACGAGCAGTACTTC.

This chain uses TRBV5-6 with TRBJ1-2, with unresolved D. The V gene lost 2 bases and the J gene lost 4 bases, with 18 bases spanning the gap. Germline CDR1 reads SGHDT; CDR2 reads YYEEEE. The CDR3 consists of 16 residues. Written as DNA, the CDR3 is TGTGCCAGCAGCTTAGGGTTTCTTGGCAGTCCCTATGGCTACACCTTC. Encoded protein: CASSLGFLGSPYGYTF.

This chain connects TRBV6-5 to TRBJ2-7, with TRBD1 matching 7 bases. CDR3 length equals 15 residues. Per the germline V gene, CDR1 is MNHEY and CDR2 is SVGAGI. Unmatched junction bases numbered 7, after V lost 0 bases and J lost 5 bases. CDR3 amino acids: CASSYSRGLVNEQYF. DNA of the CDR3: TGTGCCAGCAGTTACTCGAGGGGGCTGGTTAACGAGCAGTACTTC.

V is TRBV14 and J is TRBJ2-1; D is tentatively TRBD1 or TRBD2 (5 bases each). The ends were cut back, 0 bases at V and 6 bases at J, with 15 bases in the middle. The CDR3 totals 16 residues. Germline lookup yields CDR1 SGHDN and CDR2 FVKESK. The CDR3 nucleotides are TGTGCCAGCAGCCAAGAGCTGGGACCCCCTATCAATGAGCAGTTCTTC. It codes for CASSQELGPPINEQFF.